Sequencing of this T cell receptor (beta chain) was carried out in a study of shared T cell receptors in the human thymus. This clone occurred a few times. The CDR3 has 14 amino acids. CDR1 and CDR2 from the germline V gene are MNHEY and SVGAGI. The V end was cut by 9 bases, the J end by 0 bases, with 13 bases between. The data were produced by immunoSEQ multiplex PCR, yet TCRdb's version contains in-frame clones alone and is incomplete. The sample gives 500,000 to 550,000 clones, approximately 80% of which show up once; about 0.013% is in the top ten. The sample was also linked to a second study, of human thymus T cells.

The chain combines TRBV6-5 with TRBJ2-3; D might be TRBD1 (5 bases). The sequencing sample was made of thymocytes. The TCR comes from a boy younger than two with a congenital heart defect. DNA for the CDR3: TGTGCCAGTGGGGCTGAGAACAGCACAGATACGCAGTATTTT. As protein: CASGAENSTDTQYF.